The sample holds a few counts of the clone carrying this T cell receptor (beta chain). The junction shows a germline mismatch at one end, possibly a read error. Sequencing used cDNA as its template, made by extracting RNA and reverse transcribing it. Assay: immunoSEQ multiplex PCR; the TCRdb copy retains only in-frame clones and omits some. The sample lists around 160,000 clones; 50% to 65% were seen once. Treatment: oral pan-JAK inhibitor, 5-10 mg twice daily. The germline gives CDR1 MGHRA, CDR2 YSYEKL. The CDR3 length is 15 residues. This sample stems from a study of CD8+ T cells in alopecia areata. The chain carries TRBV4-1 and TRBJ2-5, with TRBD2 matching 9 bases. This TCR was recovered from a human donor with alopecia areata. The specimen was CD4+ T cells sorted from blood, collected at week 24, from a patient treated with tofacitinib. CDR3 nucleotides: TGCGCCAGCAGCCAGAAAGCGGGGGGCCAAGCGACCCAGTACTTC. Encoded protein: CASSQKAGGQATQYF.